Shown below are 32 T cell receptor beta chains from a single sample sequenced in a study of T cells in Graves' hyperthyroidism and ophthalmopathy. Template material for amplifying TCR beta CDR3 regions consisted of RNA transcripts. Carried out on the TCR CDR3, a first-round RT-PCR used the HTBI primer set. TCRdb reprocessed the multiplex PCR reads via MiXCR and lists one record per CDR3 protein. Of about 530,000 distinct CDR3 sequences in the sample, roughly 18% were seen once. Material: blood. The receptors here all came from a young woman with Graves' ophthalmopathy.

This clonotype was detected ten times or more. V and J are TRBV7-2 and TRBJ2-1, with TRBD2 matching 12 bases. The CDR3 contains 18 residues. CDR1 SGHTA and CDR2 FQGNSA come from the germline V gene. V was pared by 0 bases and J by 9 bases, with 12 bases of the junction left unmatched. The CDR3 is CASSLAHAGASGGGEQFF. The CDR3 bases are TGTGCCAGCAGCTTAGCTCACGCCGGGGCTAGCGGGGGGGGTGAGCAGTTCTTC.

This clonotype was seen more than once but under ten times. The chain carries TRBV7-9 and TRBJ1-2; D uncertain. The CDR3 runs 12 residues. V gave up 4 bases and J gave up 8 bases, with 11 bases separating them. Per germline, CDR1 SEHNR and CDR2 FQNEAQ (reference sequence). The CDR3 DNA reads as TGTGCCAGCAGCTACTCGGAGGCCGGCTACACCTTC. It is translated as CASSYSEAGYTF.

The chain links TRBV28 to TRBJ1-5; possibly TRBD1 for D (6 bases). The CDR3 totals 16 residues. Between the trimmed V and J ends, which lost 7 bases and 1 base, there was a span of 17 bases. Germline-derived CDR1 and CDR2 are MDHEN and SYDVKM. CDR3 protein: CASIQRWGQSNQPQHF. The CDR3 coding sequence is TGTGCCAGCATTCAGAGGTGGGGGCAAAGCAATCAGCCCCAGCATTTT.

The rearrangement uses TRBV24-1 and TRBJ2-3, with no clear D. The germline gives CDR1 KGHDR, CDR2 SFDVKD. V gave up 5 bases and J gave up 0 bases, with 8 bases separating them. The CDR3 is made up of 14 amino acids. The CDR3 sequence is CATSAKLSTDTQYF. The DNA of the CDR3 is TGTGCCACCAGTGCCAAACTGAGCACAGATACGCAGTATTTT.

In this sample, this clonotype turned up a few times. The rearrangement uses TRBV19 and TRBJ1-5; the D gene is possibly TRBD1 (5 bases). The V gene's germline CDR1 is LNHDA and CDR2 SQIVND (reference sequence). V dropped 6 bases and J dropped 2 bases, with 14 bases sitting between them. CDR3 size: 15 residues. CDR3 sequence: CASSRPSGGNQPQHF. Here the CDR3 DNA reads TGTGCCAGTAGCAGGCCGTCGGGGGGCAATCAGCCCCAGCATTTT.

This chain uses TRBV5-8 with TRBJ1-1, with D unclear. V lost 4 bases and J 2 bases, leaving 18 bases between the germline ends. Per germline, CDR1 SGHTS and CDR2 YDEGEE. The CDR3 spans 16 residues. The CDR3 here is CASSTRPWEDNTEAFF. The CDR3 region has the DNA TGTGCCAGCAGCACCCGACCCTGGGAGGATAACACTGAAGCTTTCTTT.

The V and J genes are TRBV2 and TRBJ1-3; the D is unclear. Germline lookup yields CDR1 SNHLY and CDR2 FYNNEI. This CDR3 is built from 14 residues. V lost 4 bases, J lost 0 bases, and 7 bases lay in between. CDR3 sequence: CASSASRSGNTIYF. The DNA for the CDR3 is TGTGCCAGCAGTGCATCCCGCTCTGGAAACACCATATATTTT.

Only a few counts were recorded for this clonotype. The chain joins TRBV4-1 to TRBJ2-5; D may be TRBD1 or TRBD2 (5 bases each). The germline gives CDR1 MGHRA, CDR2 YSYEKL. This CDR3 contains 15 residues. V shed 0 bases and J shed 5 bases, with 13 bases lying between them. The CDR3 DNA is TGCGCCAGCAGCCAAGATCCGGGGCCTGGGGAGACCCAGTACTTC. Translating gives CASSQDPGPGETQYF.

This clonotype was counted ten times or more. The rearrangement joins TRBV3-1 to TRBJ2-5; the D gene is possibly TRBD1 (6 bases). The CDR3 is 12 residues long. V lost 1 base and J lost 9, with 9 bases in between. Germline V CDR1 and CDR2: LGHDT, YNNKEL (reference sequence). CDR3 loop: CASSQVEGAQYF. The DNA for the CDR3 is TGTGCCAGCAGCCAAGTCGAGGGGGCCCAGTACTTC.

The table lists this clonotype with a few counts. This chain connects TRBV6-1 to TRBJ2-7, with D hard to call. CDR1 is MNHNS, CDR2 SASEGT, per germline. V shed 4 bases and J shed 4 bases, with 8 bases lying between them. This CDR3 comprises 12 residues. The CDR3 region has the DNA TGTGCCAGCAGTGGGGGTTTGTACGAGCAGTACTTC. As protein: CASSGGLYEQYF.

This clonotype has at least ten counts. The V gene is TRBV7-2, the J gene TRBJ2-7; maybe TRBD2 (7 bases). This CDR3 contains 18 residues. V was trimmed by 2 bases and J by 3 bases, leaving 23 bases between them. Per the germline V gene, CDR1 is SGHTA and CDR2 is FQGNSA. The CDR3 region is CASSLRSRGEGSLYEQYF. In DNA form, the CDR3 reads TGTGCCAGCAGCTTACGTAGTAGGGGGGAGGGCTCTCTCTACGAGCAGTACTTC.

CDR3 loop: CASSQEVDRYLSYEQYF. The DNA of the CDR3 is TGCGCCAGCAGTCAAGAGGTTGACAGGTACCTCTCCTACGAGCAGTACTTC. V usage is TRBV10-1 and J usage is TRBJ2-7, with D possibly matching TRBD1 (6 bases). The CDR3 covers 17 residues. V shed 5 bases and J shed 0 bases, with 20 bases lying between them. The germline V gene has CDR1 WNHNN and CDR2 SYGVQD (reference sequence).

Many counts were recorded for this clonotype. The rearrangement uses TRBV6-1 and TRBJ2-1, with TRBD2 matching 13 bases. Germline V gene data show CDR1 as MNHNS and CDR2 as SASEGT. CDR3 size: 15 residues. V gave up 7 bases and J gave up 4 bases; unmatched junction bases: 4. The CDR3 DNA reads TGTGCCAGCAACATACTAGCGGGAGGGTACAATGAGCAGTTCTTC. This gives the protein CASNILAGGYNEQFF.

The gene calls are TRBV10-3 and TRBJ1-5; tentatively, D is TRBD1 (5 bases). CDR3 length equals 14 residues. Between the trimmed V and J ends, which lost 6 bases and 4 bases, there was a span of 13 bases. CDR1 is ENHRY, CDR2 SYGVKD, per germline. The CDR3 bases are TGTGCCATCAGGGGGGGAGGGGAAAATCAGCCCCAGCATTTT. Translating it yields CAIRGGGENQPQHF.

This clonotype was picked up many times. The gene calls are TRBV28 and TRBJ2-7; D ambiguous. Germline CDR1 and CDR2: MDHEN and SYDVKM. CDR3 length equals 13 residues. V dropped 3 bases and J dropped 4 bases, with 10 bases sitting between them. This CDR3 reads CASSFNWAYEQYF. DNA for the CDR3: TGTGCCAGCAGTTTTAACTGGGCGTACGAGCAGTACTTC. The full variable domain, completed using reference TRBV28 and TRBJ2-7, is DVKVTQSSRYLVKRTGEKVFLECVQDMDHENMFWYRQDPGLGLRLIYFSYDVKMKEKGDIPEGYSVSREKKERFSLILESASTNQTSMYLCASSFNWAYEQYFGPGTRLTVT.

This clonotype has at least ten counts. The rearrangement links TRBV7-6 to TRBJ2-5; 13 nucleotides line up with TRBD2. Unmatched junction bases numbered 8, after V lost 5 bases and J lost 5 bases. This CDR3 is 16 amino acids long. Germline CDR1 is SGHVS and CDR2 is FNYEAQ. DNA of the CDR3: TGTGCCAGCAGCCCAACCGGGACTAGCGGGACGGAGACCCAGTACTTC. It encodes CASSPTGTSGTETQYF.

This clonotype was counted many times. The chain is built from TRBV5-1 and TRBJ2-1, with TRBD2 matching over 11 bases. J gave up 4 bases and V 4 bases, and 4 bases lay outside the gene matches. The CDR3 length is 15 residues. The germline CDR1 and CDR2 sequences are SGHRS and YFSETQ. The DNA for the CDR3 is TGCGCCAGCAGCATCGGGACTAGCGGTTACAATGAGCAGTTCTTC. This sequence encodes CASSIGTSGYNEQFF.

This clonotype was found many times. J is TRBJ1-1 and V is TRBV2, with D perhaps TRBD1 (5 bases). The V gene lost 7 bases and the J gene lost 6 bases, with 15 bases spanning the gap. The CDR3 has 13 amino acids. Germline-derived CDR1 and CDR2 are SNHLY and FYNNEI. CDR3 loop: CASTPREGSEAFF. CDR3 nucleotides: TGTGCCAGCACCCCCAGGGAGGGATCTGAAGCTTTCTTT.

The sample holds many counts of this clonotype. The chain recombines TRBV30 with TRBJ1-3, with no clear D. This CDR3 spans 15 amino acids. Germline V gene data show CDR1 as GTSNPN and CDR2 as SVGIG (reference sequence). Trimming shortened V by 1 base and J by 0 bases, and 10 bases separated the two germline ends. CDR3: CAWSATPASGNTIYF. CDR3 DNA: TGTGCCTGGAGTGCCACTCCCGCCTCTGGAAACACCATATATTTT.

To note about this clonotype: A much bigger clone sits one base away, suggesting this may be a read error. V gene TRBV7-9 combines with J gene TRBJ2-7; D remains unclear. The J call may not be correct, given that the DNA end is closer to TRBJ2-1. From germline, CDR1 is SEHNR and CDR2 FQNEAQ (reference sequence). CDR3 length: 13 residues. CDR3 region: CASSLASQNEQFF. In DNA, the CDR3 is TGTGCCAGCAGCTTAGCGAGTCAGAACGAGCAGTTCTTC.

This clonotype turned up a few times. The chain combines TRBV9 with TRBJ1-4; D remains ambiguous. CDR1 is SGDLS and CDR2 is YYNGEE in the germline V gene. V shed 3 bases and J shed 5 bases, with 14 bases lying between them. The CDR3 runs to 15 residues. The CDR3 nucleotides read TGTGCCAGCAGCGGTCGGCCGGACGGAAATGAAAAACTGTTTTTT. Translated, it gives CASSGRPDGNEKLFF.

In nucleotides, the CDR3 is TGTGCCAGCAGCGTCGTCGGGGGAGGCCACAATGAGCAGTTCTTC. Translated, it gives CASSVVGGGHNEQFF. The genes are TRBV9 and TRBJ2-1, with D tentatively TRBD2 (6 bases). This CDR3 spans 15 amino acids. The germline CDR1 and CDR2 sequences are SGDLS and YYNGEE. The V and J ends lost 2 bases and 5 bases respectively, with 14 bases between them.

This clonotype was counted many times. This chain joins TRBV7-3 and TRBJ2-1; 12 nucleotides agree with TRBD2. Germline assignment: CDR1 SGHTA and CDR2 FQGTGA. This CDR3 has 17 residues. The junction had 9 bases not matched to a gene; V was cut back by 1 base and J by 8 bases. CDR3 in DNA: TGTGCCAGCAGCTTAAATTGGCTAGCGGGGGGGCGGTATGAGCAGTTCTTC. This translates into CASSLNWLAGGRYEQFF.

This clonotype was recorded a few times. The J gene is TRBJ2-7, the V gene TRBV2; 7 bases are shared with TRBD2. The V gene's germline CDR1 is SNHLY and CDR2 FYNNEI. The CDR3 has 16 amino acids. J gave up 1 base and V 6 bases, and 12 bases lay outside the gene matches. Here the CDR3 reads CASRWLAETDSYEQYF. The CDR3 DNA is TGTGCCAGCAGGTGGCTAGCGGAGACCGATTCCTACGAGCAGTACTTC. The variable domain in full, completed from reference TRBV2 and TRBJ2-7, reads EPEVTQTPSHQVTQMGQEVILRCVPISNHLYFYWYRQILGQKVEFLVSFYNNEISEKSEIFDDQFSVERPDGSNFTLKIRSTKLEDSAMYFCASRWLAETDSYEQYFGPGTRLTVT.

V is TRBV4-1 and J is TRBJ2-1, with 7 bases fitting TRBD1. The CDR3 is made up of 16 amino acids. CDR1 MGHRA and CDR2 YSYEKL come from the germline V gene. Trimming at V came to 0 bases and at J to 1 base, leaving 3 bases not matched to a gene. The CDR3 sequence is CASSQEGGFSYNEQFF. CDR3 DNA: TGCGCCAGCAGCCAAGAAGGGGGCTTTTCCTACAATGAGCAGTTCTTC.

This clonotype was counted a single time. The V and J genes are TRBV4-1 and TRBJ2-5; D might be TRBD1 or TRBD2, each matching 5 bases. CDR1 is MGHRA, CDR2 YSYEKL, per germline. Trimming removed 0 bases from V and 5 bases from J, with 13 bases in between. The CDR3 spans 15 residues. CDR3 nucleotide sequence: TGCGCCAGCAGCCAAGAGGGGACGGCCGTCGAGACCCAGTACTTC. Protein: CASSQEGTAVETQYF.

The chain is built from TRBV29-1 and TRBJ1-2; TRBD1 matches 7 bases. The V gene's germline CDR1 is SQVTM and CDR2 ANQGSEA. The length of the CDR3 is 14 residues. V shed 6 bases, J shed 1 base, and the junction held 8 bases outside the gene matches. CDR3 region: CSVGGQVINYGYTF. The CDR3 DNA follows: TGCAGCGTCGGTGGACAGGTCATTAACTATGGCTACACCTTC.

This clonotype occurred a few times. CDR3 DNA sequence: TGTGCCAGCAGTCCCCCTCCTAGCGGGAGGGCCGGGGAACACGAGCAGTACTTC. Translation gives CASSPPPSGRAGEHEQYF. The chain joins TRBV6-4 to TRBJ2-7; the match to TRBD2 covers 12 bases. CDR1 MRHNA and CDR2 SNTAGT come from the germline V gene. The CDR3 runs 18 residues. V was clipped by 5 bases and J by 5 bases; unmatched bases: 16.

A note on this clonotype: A read error is possible here, since a much larger clone lies one base away. This chain joins TRBV5-1 and TRBJ2-7; D might be TRBD2 (5 bases). V was trimmed by 3 bases and J by 2 bases, leaving 18 bases between them. The CDR3 contains 16 residues. Germline CDR1 SGHRS, CDR2 YFSETQ. This chain's CDR3 is CASSSAVTTQTYEQYF. The CDR3 DNA follows: TGCGCCAGCAGCTCGGCAGTGACTACCCAGACCTACGAGCAGTACTTC.

This clonotype has only a few counts. The rearrangement links TRBV20-1 to TRBJ1-5; D unclear. This CDR3 has 15 amino acids. The germline V gene has CDR1 DFQATT and CDR2 SNEGSKA (reference sequence). Trimming took off 2 bases at V and 3 bases at J, with 14 bases between the two ends. The CDR3 sequence is CSARSSGRDNQPQHF. Written as DNA, the CDR3 is TGCAGTGCTAGAAGTTCTGGACGCGACAATCAGCCCCAGCATTTT.

This rearrangement joins TRBV5-6 to TRBJ2-1; tentatively, D is TRBD1 (6 bases). Germline V CDR1 and CDR2: SGHDT, YYEEEE. The V end lost 2 bases, the J end lost 3 bases, and 15 bases lay between the germline ends. CDR3 length: 16 amino acids. CDR3 in amino acids: CASSFFDLGGYNEQFF. CDR3 in DNA: TGTGCCAGCAGCTTTTTCGACTTAGGGGGCTACAATGAGCAGTTCTTC.

This clonotype was counted at least ten times. The chain's CDR3 is CASSQTDTQYF. CDR3 nucleotide sequence: TGTGCCAGCAGTCAGACAGATACGCAGTATTTT. V gene TRBV12-3 or TRBV12-4 combines with J gene TRBJ2-3; D remains ambiguous. The CDR3 sequence is 11 residues long. V was cut by 5 bases and J by 3 bases, with 3 bases left in between.